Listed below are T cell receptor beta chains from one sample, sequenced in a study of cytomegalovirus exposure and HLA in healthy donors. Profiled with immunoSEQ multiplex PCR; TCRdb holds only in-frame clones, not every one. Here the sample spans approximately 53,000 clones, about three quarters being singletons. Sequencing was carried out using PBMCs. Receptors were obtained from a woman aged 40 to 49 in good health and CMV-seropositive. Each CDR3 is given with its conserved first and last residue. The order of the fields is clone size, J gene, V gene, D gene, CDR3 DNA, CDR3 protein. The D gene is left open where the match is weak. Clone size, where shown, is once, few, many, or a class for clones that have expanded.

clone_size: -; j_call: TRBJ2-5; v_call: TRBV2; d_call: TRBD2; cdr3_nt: TGTGCCAGCAGTGAAGTAGCGGGGGGCGGGGAGACCCAGTACTTC; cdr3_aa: CASSEVAGGGETQYF
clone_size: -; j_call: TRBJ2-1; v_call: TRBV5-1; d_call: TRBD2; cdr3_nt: TGCGCCAGCAGCTTGGTGTCTCGGCGGGGGAGCAACAATGAGCAGTTCTTC; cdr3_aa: CASSLVSRRGSNNEQFF
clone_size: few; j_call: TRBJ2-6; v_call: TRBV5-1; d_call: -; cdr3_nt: TGCGCCAGCAGCCCCAGTGCAGGAGGCTCTGGGGCCAACGTCCTGACTTTC; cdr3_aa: CASSPSAGGSGANVLTF
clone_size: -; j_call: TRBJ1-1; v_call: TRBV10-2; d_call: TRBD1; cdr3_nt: TGCGCCAGCAGTGATCCGGGACAGGGGGGCCACACTGAAGCTTTCTTT; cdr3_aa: CASSDPGQGGHTEAFF
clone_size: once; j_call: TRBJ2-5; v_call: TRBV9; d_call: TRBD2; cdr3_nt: TGTGCCAGCAGCGTAGCTGGGGGGGGAGAGACCCAGTACTTC; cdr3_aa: CASSVAGGGETQYF
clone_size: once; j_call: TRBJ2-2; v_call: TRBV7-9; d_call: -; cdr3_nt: TGTGCCAGCAGCTTCGCCGAGGGCACCGGGGAGCTGTTTTTT; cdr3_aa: CASSFAEGTGELFF
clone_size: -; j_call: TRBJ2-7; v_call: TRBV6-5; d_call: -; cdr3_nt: TGTGCCAGCAGTTACCCGGGACACCACGAGCAGTACTTC; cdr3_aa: CASSYPGHHEQYF
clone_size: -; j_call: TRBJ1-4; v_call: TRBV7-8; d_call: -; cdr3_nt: TGTGCCAGCAGCCGCGGACAGACCACAACTAATGAAAAACTGTTTTTT; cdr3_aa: CASSRGQTTTNEKLFF
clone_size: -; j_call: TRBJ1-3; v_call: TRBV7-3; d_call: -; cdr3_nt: TGTGCCAGCAGCCACGGGGGGTCTGGAAACACCATATATTTT; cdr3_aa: CASSHGGSGNTIYF
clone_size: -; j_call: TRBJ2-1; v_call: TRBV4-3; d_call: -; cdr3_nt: TGCGCCAGCAGCCAAGATGTGAGCTCCTACAATGAGCAGTTCTTC; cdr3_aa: CASSQDVSSYNEQFF
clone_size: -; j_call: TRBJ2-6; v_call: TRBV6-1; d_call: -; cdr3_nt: TGTGCCAGCAGTGAGGCGGGACGGATCTCTGGGGCCAACGTCCTGACTTTC; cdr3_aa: CASSEAGRISGANVLTF
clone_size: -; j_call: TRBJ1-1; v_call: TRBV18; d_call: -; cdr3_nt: TGTGCCAGCTCACTGAGGAACACTGAAGCTTTCTTT; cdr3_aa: CASSLRNTEAFF
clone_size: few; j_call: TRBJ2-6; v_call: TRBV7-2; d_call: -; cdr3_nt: TGTGCCAGCAGCTTAGAGTTGCCCCGGTCTGGGGCCAACGTCCTGACTTTC; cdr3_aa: CASSLELPRSGANVLTF
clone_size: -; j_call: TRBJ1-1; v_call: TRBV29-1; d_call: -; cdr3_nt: TGCAGCGTTGACACCCTGACAGGAACTTATACTGAAGCTTTCTTT; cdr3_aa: CSVDTLTGTYTEAFF
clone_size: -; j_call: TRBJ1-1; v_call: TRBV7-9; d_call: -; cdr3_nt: TGTGCCCCCGCGGGTGGTGTTATGAACACTGAAGCTTTCTTT; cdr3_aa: CAPAGGVMNTEAFF
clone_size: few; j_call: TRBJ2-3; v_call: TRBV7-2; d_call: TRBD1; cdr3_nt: TGTGCCAGCAGCGGACGACGGCTGACAGGGGTCACAGATACGCAGTATTTT; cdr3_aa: CASSGRRLTGVTDTQYF
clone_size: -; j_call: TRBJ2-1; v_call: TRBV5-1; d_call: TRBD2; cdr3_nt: TGCGCCAGCAGCCCGGCGACTAGCGGGGGGGGGTACAATGAGCAGTTCTTC; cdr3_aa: CASSPATSGGGYNEQFF